A single sample is the source of the 26 T cell receptor beta chains below, sequenced in a study of cytomegalovirus exposure and HLA in healthy donors. The primer mix had 60 Vbeta and 13 Jbeta primers. Method: immunoSEQ multiplex PCR; TCRdb's copy keeps in-frame clones and lacks some. The top ten clones hold about 5.6% of a sample with about 190,000 clones, roughly 80% of them seen once. Sequencing was performed on PBMCs. The receptors shown here come from a woman in her 30s in good health and CMV-seropositive.

The chain recombines TRBV19 with TRBJ2-1, with a possible D match to TRBD1 (6 bases). This CDR3 is 13 amino acids long. The V gene lost 3 bases and the J gene lost 15 bases, with 18 bases spanning the gap. Germline V CDR1 and CDR2: LNHDA, SQIVND (reference sequence). This CDR3 reads CASSIPRGRDRFF. CDR3 DNA sequence: TGTGCCAGTAGTATCCCCAGGGGACGAGATCGGTTCTTC.

V and J are TRBV9 and TRBJ2-3, with D possibly being TRBD1 (5 bases). The CDR3 is 14 residues long. CDR1 is SGDLS and CDR2 is YYNGEE in the germline V gene. V was trimmed by 4 bases and J by 0 bases, leaving 9 bases between them. CDR3 in amino acids: CASSSGISTDTQYF. The CDR3 region has the DNA TGTGCCAGCAGCTCAGGGATTAGCACAGATACGCAGTATTTT.

The rearrangement joins TRBV6-5 to TRBJ1-4; 7 positions agree with TRBD1. This CDR3 is built from 14 residues. Germline V gene lookup returns CDR1 MNHEY and CDR2 SVGAGI. The junction had 5 bases not matched to a gene; V was cut back by 6 bases and J by 4 bases. CDR3 residues: CASSSHRGNEKLFF. In DNA form, the CDR3 reads TGTGCCAGCAGCTCGCACAGGGGTAATGAAAAACTGTTTTTT.

This clone appeared once. The V and J genes are TRBV5-1 and TRBJ2-1, with 12 bases lining up with TRBD2. Germline V gene lookup returns CDR1 SGHRS and CDR2 YFSETQ. The J segment lost 8 bases and the V segment lost 5 bases, leaving 14 bases of the junction unmatched. The CDR3 consists of 17 residues. CDR3 protein: CASSPRTSGASGHEQFF. The DNA of the CDR3 is TGCGCCAGCAGTCCTAGGACTAGCGGGGCATCAGGGCATGAGCAGTTCTTC.

This clone was seen only once. The chain recombines TRBV6-6 with TRBJ2-2, with 8 bases matching TRBD2. The CDR3 spans 15 residues. Germline-derived CDR1 and CDR2 are MNHNY and SVGAGI (reference sequence). V dropped 5 bases and J dropped 6; count of bases not matched to a gene: 8. CDR3 DNA sequence: TGTGCCAGCAGTACCAGCGGGAGCGGGGCCGGGGAGCTGTTTTTT. Its translation: CASSTSGSGAGELFF.

The J gene is TRBJ2-1, the V gene TRBV5-6; 9 bases are shared with TRBD1. The CDR3 is 11 amino acids. Germline CDR1 and CDR2: SGHDT and YYEEEE. The V and J ends lost 4 bases and 13 bases, in that order; junction bases with no gene match: 3. The CDR3 loop is CASSRDRAQFF. The CDR3 DNA follows: TGTGCCAGCAGCCGGGACAGGGCCCAGTTCTTC.

The rearrangement joins TRBV4-3 to TRBJ2-1, with D unclear. The germline V gene has CDR1 LGHNA and CDR2 YSLEER. Trimming took off 0 bases at V and 0 bases at J, with 9 bases between the two ends. The length of the CDR3 is 16 residues. The DNA for the CDR3 is TGCGCCAGCAGCCAAGAAAGAGGCAGCTCCTACAATGAGCAGTTCTTC. As protein: CASSQERGSSYNEQFF.

The rearrangement joins TRBV27 to TRBJ2-7, with TRBD2 matching over 8 bases. V dropped 5 bases and J dropped 5; count of bases not matched to a gene: 14. Per the germline V gene, CDR1 is MNHEY and CDR2 is SMNVEV (reference sequence). The CDR3 length is 16 residues. CDR3: CASSRIPGTSGNEQYF. DNA of the CDR3: TGTGCCAGCAGTCGGATACCCGGGACTAGTGGAAACGAGCAGTACTTC.

The chain joins TRBV11-2 to TRBJ1-2; D gene uncertain. V was shortened by 0 bases and J by 7 bases, with 9 bases between the two germline ends. CDR1 and CDR2 from the germline V gene are SGHAT and FQNNGV. This CDR3 comprises 13 residues. The CDR3 DNA reads TGTGCCAGCAGCTTAGATGTTGCGGCTGGCTACACCTTC. The encoded protein is CASSLDVAAGYTF.

The V and J genes are TRBV9 and TRBJ2-5; D perhaps matches TRBD1 (6 bases). Trimming removed 2 bases from V and 5 bases from J, with 22 bases in between. Per germline, CDR1 SGDLS and CDR2 YYNGEE. The CDR3 contains 17 residues. The CDR3 sequence is CASSVRGSTSLGETQYF. The CDR3 nucleotides read TGTGCCAGCAGCGTCAGGGGTAGCACCTCCCTTGGGGAGACCCAGTACTTC.

The chain combines TRBV5-1 with TRBJ2-2; 10 bases agree with TRBD2. CDR3 length equals 16 residues. Trimming removed 0 bases from V and 5 bases from J; junction bases left unmatched: 4. Germline V gene sequence: CDR1 SGHRS, CDR2 YFSETQ. The CDR3 spells CASSLEAGGLTGELFF. CDR3 coding DNA: TGCGCCAGCAGCTTGGAAGCGGGAGGGCTAACCGGGGAGCTGTTTTTT.

This clone was recorded once. The rearrangement links TRBV7-2 to TRBJ2-7; tentatively, D is TRBD2 (5 bases). Trimming shortened V by 0 bases and J by 6 bases, and 18 bases separated the two germline ends. The CDR3 runs 16 residues. Germline V gene data show CDR1 as SGHTA and CDR2 as FQGNSA. The CDR3 DNA follows: TGTGCCAGCAGCTTAGCGCTCAGCGGACCTTCCACCGAGCAGTACTTC. It yields the protein CASSLALSGPSTEQYF.

This chain connects TRBV19 to TRBJ1-2, with D perhaps matching TRBD1 (6 bases). Between the trimmed V and J ends, which lost 7 bases and 4 bases, there was a span of 22 bases. The CDR3 length is 16 residues. CDR1 and CDR2 from the germline V gene are LNHDA and SQIVND (reference sequence). For the CDR3, the DNA is TGTGCCAGTACCTCGACGGGCAGGACAGCCGTCTATGGCTACACCTTC. It translates to CASTSTGRTAVYGYTF.

CDR3 amino acids: CASSIDGSSTDTQYF. The CDR3 DNA sequence: TGCGCCAGCAGCATTGACGGGAGTTCAACAGATACGCAGTATTTT. This rearrangement joins TRBV5-1 to TRBJ2-3, with D possibly being TRBD2 (6 bases). V lost 4 bases and J lost 3, with 15 bases in between. This CDR3 region has 15 residues. Germline values: CDR1 SGHRS, CDR2 YFSETQ.

This clone was seen a few times. The chain has TRBV5-1 and TRBJ1-1; 9 positions match TRBD1. After removal of 6 bases from V and 7 bases from J, the junction contained 13 bases not matched to a gene. The CDR3 spans 15 residues. Germline CDR1 SGHRS, CDR2 YFSETQ. CDR3 residues: CASKQGAGSYDEAFF. As DNA, the CDR3 is TGCGCCAGCAAACAGGGGGCAGGATCTTATGATGAAGCTTTCTTT.

The chain carries TRBV29-1 and TRBJ1-1; D might be TRBD1 (6 bases). Germline V gene sequence: CDR1 SQVTM, CDR2 ANQGSEA. This CDR3 has 12 amino acids. V shed 6 bases and J shed 5 bases, with 13 bases lying between them. The CDR3 reads CSVQTGGTEAFF. The CDR3 DNA reads TGCAGCGTCCAGACAGGAGGTACTGAAGCTTTCTTT.

The CDR3 DNA sequence: TGCGCCAGCAGCCAAGATTCTGGGGGGGCCGGGGAGCTGTTTTTT. It codes for CASSQDSGGAGELFF. V is TRBV4-3 and J is TRBJ2-2, with TRBD2 matching over 7 bases. CDR1 is LGHNA, CDR2 YSLEER, per germline. V shed 0 bases, J shed 6 bases, and the junction held 4 bases outside the gene matches. This CDR3 comprises 15 residues.

The genes are TRBV6-5 and TRBJ1-5; D is uncertain. With 2 bases removed from V and 4 bases from J, the gap between germline ends came to 9 bases. Germline lookup yields CDR1 MNHEY and CDR2 SVGAGI. This CDR3 is 14 amino acids long. The CDR3 region has the DNA TGTGCCAGCAGTTACCGAGGGTCGAATCAGCCCCAGCATTTT. Residues: CASSYRGSNQPQHF.

The J gene is TRBJ2-4, the V gene TRBV6-6; 8 bases fit TRBD1. V lost 6 bases, J lost 3 bases, and 4 bases stayed unmatched. The CDR3 spans 14 residues. Germline-derived CDR1 and CDR2 are MNHNY and SVGAGI (reference sequence). The DNA of the CDR3 is TGTGCCAGCAGCGAACAGGGGGACAAAAACATTCAGTACTTC. This codes for CASSEQGDKNIQYF.

The chain has TRBV2 and TRBJ2-6, with TRBD1 matching over 7 bases. CDR1 SNHLY and CDR2 FYNNEI come from the germline V gene. The CDR3 extends over 16 amino acids. J gave up 0 bases and V 11 bases, and 10 bases lay outside the gene matches. The CDR3 sequence is CARRQGRFSGANVLTF. CDR3 nucleotide sequence: TGTGCCCGCCGACAGGGAAGGTTCTCTGGGGCCAACGTCCTGACTTTC.

The J gene is TRBJ2-5, the V gene TRBV28; 8 positions agree with TRBD1. Per the germline V gene, CDR1 is MDHEN and CDR2 is SYDVKM. This CDR3 has 17 amino acids. V was pared by 5 bases and J by 5 bases, with 16 bases of the junction left unmatched. The CDR3 DNA is TGTGCCAGCAGTGCAAAGGGGACAGGAGCGACCAGGGAGACCCAGTACTTC. Amino acids: CASSAKGTGATRETQYF.

The V call is TRBV7-3, the J call TRBJ2-7, with TRBD2 as a possible D gene (5 bases). The CDR3 has 12 residues. Germline lookup yields CDR1 SGHTA and CDR2 FQGTGA. V shed 1 base and J shed 9 bases, with 10 bases lying between them. CDR3 residues: CASSLNEEAQYF. CDR3 DNA: TGTGCCAGCAGCTTAAATGAGGAGGCGCAGTACTTC.

This chain joins TRBV15 and TRBJ2-7, with 7 bases fitting TRBD2. CDR1 and CDR2 from the germline V gene are LNHNV and YYDKDF (reference sequence). The CDR3 runs to 15 residues. J was trimmed by 4 bases and V by 1 base; bases with no gene match: 7. The CDR3 DNA reads TGTGCCACCAGCAGAGGTTTTGAGGGAGGGTACGAGCAGTACTTC. The encoded protein is CATSRGFEGGYEQYF.

The chain links TRBV6-1 to TRBJ2-1; TRBD2 aligns across 12 bases. Trimming cost V 2 bases and J 4 bases; bases outside gene matches: 6. The CDR3 length is 17 residues. Germline values: CDR1 MNHNS, CDR2 SASEGT. As DNA, the CDR3 is TGTGCCAGCAGTGAAAAGGGACTAGCGGGCAAATACAATGAGCAGTTCTTC. Encoded protein: CASSEKGLAGKYNEQFF.

This clone was recorded a few times. This chain joins TRBV13 and TRBJ2-7; 10 bases match TRBD2. The V gene's germline CDR1 is PRHDT and CDR2 FYEKMQ (reference sequence). The CDR3 consists of 17 residues. V was clipped by 1 base and J by 0 bases; unmatched bases: 6. The CDR3 region has the DNA TGTGCCAGCAGCTTAGTGTCGGGGACTAGCGACTCCTACGAGCAGTACTTC. Encoded protein: CASSLVSGTSDSYEQYF.

V usage is TRBV5-1 and J usage is TRBJ2-7; D remains unclear. Germline V CDR1 and CDR2: SGHRS, YFSETQ. Deletions cut 4 bases from V and 2 bases from J, with 16 bases between. CDR3 length: 15 amino acids. In DNA, the CDR3 is TGCGCCAGCAGCCCTAGTGGCGCGACGGCCTACGAGCAGTACTTC. Its translation is CASSPSGATAYEQYF.